This T cell receptor beta chain is drawn from a study of T cell repertoires in cytomegalovirus infection. Study as a whole: Based on public TCR beta signatures, there were indications of CMV infection and of a matching HLA type.

This clonotype was observed many times. Its antigen is still unknown. TCRdb itself ran the reads through MiXCR, one entry per CDR3 protein. The sample has under 300,000 distinct CDR3 sequences, 10% to 15% seen once. Whole-study results and caveats: Ex vivo responses were dominated by HLA-C-restricted CMV-specific TCR beta clonotypes.

The CDR3 consists of 12 residues. The ends were cut back, 5 bases at V and 5 bases at J, with 6 bases in the middle. Per germline, CDR1 SGHTA and CDR2 FQGNSA. The chain joins TRBV7-2 to TRBJ2-2; D unresolved. The clonotype was recovered from a human donor in good health (CMV status not recorded). Some clones in this sample may be carry-over from other donors' samples. Sequences were obtained from PBMCs. CDR3 DNA: TGTGCCAGCAGCCCCAGTACCGGGGAGCTGTTTTTT. This gives the protein CASSPSTGELFF.